Each of the 18 T cell receptor beta chains below was sequenced from the same sample in a study of blood T cell repertoires in COVID-19. The protocol was immunoSEQ multiplex PCR, while the TCRdb copy is restricted to in-frame clones and leaves out a portion. The sample has a few hundred thousand clones, 88% seen once. The sequencing sample was made of PBMCs or T cells enriched from blood (not recorded which). These TCRs come from a woman aged 18-29 years who had recovered from COVID-19.

With regard to this clone: The sample has other DNA sequences that encode this CDR3 too. V and J are TRBV12-3 or TRBV12-4 and TRBJ1-6, with 9 bases that match TRBD1. The CDR3 contains 13 residues. After removal of 8 bases from V and 6 bases from J, the junction contained 2 bases not matched to a gene. The CDR3: CASSDRGNSPLHF. Here the CDR3 DNA reads TGTGCCAGCTCGGACAGGGGTAATTCACCCCTCCACTTT.

This clone was picked up one time. The chain is built from TRBV7-3 and TRBJ1-1; D possibly corresponds to TRBD1 (5 bases). The V and J ends lost 2 bases and 1 base respectively, with 14 bases between them. This CDR3 comprises 16 residues. The germline gives CDR1 SGHTA, CDR2 FQGTGA. The CDR3 DNA reads as TGTGCCAGCAGCTTATTTCAGGGCTCTGGGAACACTGAAGCTTTCTTT. Encoded protein: CASSLFQGSGNTEAFF.

This clone was seen just once. The chain employs TRBV2 and TRBJ2-3; TRBD2 matches 10 bases. V lost 7 bases, J lost 2 bases, and 9 bases stayed unmatched. CDR1 SNHLY and CDR2 FYNNEI come from the germline V gene. The CDR3 is 16 amino acids. In DNA form, the CDR3 reads TGTGCCAGCAATCGCCTAGCGGGGGCCATCACAGATACGCAGTATTTT. Protein: CASNRLAGAITDTQYF.

The chain combines TRBV7-2 with TRBJ2-7; D uncertain. Germline V lookup: CDR1 SGHTA, CDR2 FQGNSA. Trimming left V 0 bases short and J 3 bases short, with 18 bases between. CDR3 length: 17 amino acids. The CDR3: CASSLASSPRGSYEQYF. DNA of the CDR3: TGTGCCAGCAGCTTAGCTAGCTCTCCCCGCGGTAGCTACGAGCAGTACTTC.

This rearrangement joins TRBV7-2 to TRBJ1-2, with D perhaps TRBD1 (6 bases). Germline V CDR1 and CDR2: SGHTA, FQGNSA. Trimming cost V 3 bases and J 0 bases, with 17 bases left between them. The CDR3 extends over 17 amino acids. The CDR3 reads CASSFPGTTISNYGYTF. As DNA, the CDR3 is TGTGCCAGCAGCTTCCCGGGGACAACTATTTCTAACTATGGCTACACCTTC.

This clone was detected a few times. The V call is TRBV19, the J call TRBJ1-1, with a tentative D call TRBD1 (5 bases). V was pared by 3 bases and J by 0 bases, with 8 bases between. Germline CDR1 and CDR2: LNHDA and SQIVND (reference sequence). The CDR3 is 14 amino acids. CDR3 sequence (DNA): TGTGCCAGTAGTATTGGGGCTATGAACACTGAAGCTTTCTTT. The encoded protein is CASSIGAMNTEAFF.

CDR3 amino acids: CASSQDREGSYEQYF. CDR3 sequence (DNA): TGTGCCAGCAGTCAGGACCGGGAGGGATCCTACGAGCAGTACTTC. V usage is TRBV27 and J usage is TRBJ2-7, with 8 bases fitting TRBD2. This CDR3 is built from 15 residues. Losses at the gene ends were 5 bases for V and 1 base for J; bases not matched to a gene: 7. The germline V gene has CDR1 MNHEY and CDR2 SMNVEV (reference sequence).

This clone was picked up one time. This chain joins TRBV19 and TRBJ1-3; D is possibly TRBD1 (6 bases). The length of the CDR3 is 11 residues. Germline lookup yields CDR1 LNHDA and CDR2 SQIVND (reference sequence). Trimming took off 7 bases at V and 8 bases at J, with 9 bases between the two ends. The CDR3 reads CASTRTDTIYF. CDR3 nucleotide sequence: TGTGCCAGTACCCGGACAGACACCATATATTTT.

This sequence joins TRBV3-1 (or the pseudogene TRBV3-2) and TRBJ1-1; no definite D call. The V gene's germline CDR1 is LGHDT and CDR2 YNNKEL (reference sequence). The CDR3 totals 14 residues. V was clipped by 2 bases and J by 2 bases, with 9 bases between them. CDR3 bases: TGTGCCAGCAGCCAACGATCAGATAACACTGAAGCTTTCTTT. It specifies CASSQRSDNTEAFF.

This clone was found once. V is TRBV5-6 and J is TRBJ1-4; 8 bases fit TRBD1. The CDR3 contains 15 residues. J was trimmed by 8 bases and V by 3 bases; bases with no gene match: 9. The germline gives CDR1 SGHDT, CDR2 YYEEEE. This chain's CDR3 is CASSSGQGNAEKLFF. DNA of the CDR3: TGTGCCAGCAGCTCAGGACAGGGAAATGCGGAAAAACTGTTTTTT.

This clone has just a few counts. The V and J genes are TRBV19 and TRBJ2-1; TRBD2 might be the D (7 bases). The V and J ends lost 2 bases and 10 bases respectively, with 15 bases between them. From germline, CDR1 is LNHDA and CDR2 SQIVND (reference sequence). The CDR3 length is 14 residues. CDR3 nucleotide sequence: TGTGCCAGTAGTATAATGGCGGGGGCGAAGGAGCAGTTCTTC. The encoded protein is CASSIMAGAKEQFF.

This clone came up once. The gene calls are TRBV28 and TRBJ1-2, with 7 bases that match TRBD1. CDR1 is MDHEN and CDR2 is SYDVKM in the germline V gene. This CDR3 comprises 11 residues. Trimming took 10 bases from V and 8 from J; bases not matched to a gene: 7. The CDR3 loop is CATGTEGGYTF. In nucleotides, the CDR3 is TGTGCCACAGGGACAGAAGGAGGCTACACCTTC.

The chain combines TRBV11-3 with TRBJ1-1; unclear D gene. Germline loops: CDR1 SGHNT, CDR2 YENEEA. The V end lost 1 base, the J end lost 5 bases, and 8 bases lay between the germline ends. The CDR3 contains 13 residues. The CDR3 DNA sequence: TGTGCCAGCAGCTTAGGGACTTTAACTGAAGCTTTCTTT. This sequence encodes CASSLGTLTEAFF.

The gene calls are TRBV9 and TRBJ1-3; 8 nucleotides match TRBD1. The junction had 7 bases not matched to a gene; V was cut back by 1 base and J by 1 base. Germline CDR1 is SGDLS and CDR2 is YYNGEE. CDR3 size: 17 residues. DNA of the CDR3: TGTGCCAGCAGCGTAACAGGGGGTGCCCTATCTGGAAACACCATATATTTT. Translated, it gives CASSVTGGALSGNTIYF.

This clone was recorded many times. This rearrangement joins TRBV7-9 to TRBJ1-6; 7 positions agree with TRBD1. This CDR3 is built from 16 residues. The germline V gene encodes CDR1 SEHNR and CDR2 FQNEAQ (reference sequence). Trimming took 4 bases from V and 8 from J; bases not matched to a gene: 11. For the CDR3, the DNA is TGTGCCAGCAGCTCGTTCGGTGACAGGGAGGATTCACCCCTCCACTTT. Translation: CASSSFGDREDSPLHF.

A single count supports this clone. This chain connects TRBV6-4 to TRBJ2-2; 7 nucleotides align to TRBD1. Per germline, CDR1 MRHNA and CDR2 SNTAGT. The length of the CDR3 is 13 residues. The ends lost 6 bases at V and 5 bases at J; junction bases unmatched: 3. This CDR3 reads CASRGQLTGELFF. In DNA form, the CDR3 reads TGTGCCAGCAGGGGACAGCTTACCGGGGAGCTGTTTTTT.

The genes are TRBV20-1 and TRBJ2-7; D perhaps matches TRBD2 (5 bases). V lost 3 bases to trimming and J lost 9 bases, with 9 bases between them. The germline V gene encodes CDR1 DFQATT and CDR2 SNEGSKA (reference sequence). This CDR3 is built from 10 residues. CDR3 loop: CSASAGGQYF. DNA for the CDR3: TGCAGTGCTAGTGCCGGAGGGCAGTACTTC.

This sequence joins TRBV15 and TRBJ1-5, with TRBD1 as a possible D gene (6 bases). The CDR3 spans 14 residues. V lost 6 bases, J lost 1 base, and 10 bases lay in between. Germline CDR1 reads LNHNV; CDR2 reads YYDKDF (reference sequence). The CDR3 DNA reads TGTGCCACCAGAAACAGGGTCAGCAATCAGCCCCAGCATTTT. Its protein is CATRNRVSNQPQHF. The full variable domain, in which reference TRBV15 and TRBJ1-5 provide the parts outside the CDR3, is DAMVIQNPRYQVTQFGKPVTLSCSQTLNHNVMYWYQQKSSQAPKLLFHYYDKDFNNEADTPDNFQSRRPNTSFCFLDIRSPGLGDTAMYLCATRNRVSNQPQHFGDGTRLSIL.